A selection of T cell receptor beta chains follows, all from one sample in a study of T cells in Graves' hyperthyroidism and ophthalmopathy. TCRdb passed the multiplex PCR reads through MiXCR, listing each CDR3 protein once. The sample has about 480,000 distinct CDR3 sequences, around an eighth seen once; the top ten hold over 15%. Specimen: blood. These receptors all come from a woman younger than 30 with Graves' hyperthyroidism. Each CDR3 is given with its conserved first and last residue.

>TRBV11-2|14|TRBJ2-4
CASSLVRGKNIQYF
>TRBV12-3/TRBV12-4|14|TRBJ2-7
CASELGDGYYEQYF
>TRBV29-1|13|TRBJ1-2
CSVVGPHPRGYTF
>TRBV11-2|15|TRBJ1-1
CASSPYARGKTEAFF
>TRBV29-1|12|TRBJ1-1
CSVVHINTEAFF
>TRBV19|15|TRBJ2-5
CASSPTTGFQETQYF
>TRBV9|15|TRBJ2-2
CAGSPRLAGAGELFF
>TRBV30|13|TRBJ1-1
CAWRGPRDAEAFF
>TRBV24-1|20|TRBJ2-6
CATSDTREASGRPGANVLTF
>TRBV12-3/TRBV12-4|15|TRBJ1-5
CASSPQGTTWQPQHF